A single sample is the source of the 7 T cell receptor beta chains below, sequenced in a study of T cells in Graves' hyperthyroidism and ophthalmopathy. RNA transcripts gave rise to amplified TCR beta CDR3 regions. First-round RT-PCR with HTBI primers amplified the TCR CDR3 region. One entry per CDR3 protein, called by TCRdb with MiXCR from the multiplex PCR reads. The sample comprises about 740,000 distinct CDR3 sequences, about 15% of which are singletons, and roughly 10% rests with the top ten. The sample taken for sequencing was blood. These receptors originate from a woman aged 18 to 35 with Graves' hyperthyroidism.

This clonotype turned up a few times. V and J are TRBV6-1 and TRBJ2-1, with 12 bases lining up with TRBD2. Losses at the gene ends were 7 bases for V and 7 bases for J; bases not matched to a gene: 8. CDR1 is MNHNS and CDR2 is SASEGT in the germline V gene. There are 15 residues in the CDR3. CDR3 DNA sequence: TGTGCCAGCACCGGGACTAGCGGGCAGATTAATGAGCAGTTCTTC. Amino acid sequence: CASTGTSGQINEQFF.

Ten or more counts support this clonotype. The chain combines TRBV28 with TRBJ1-1; D ambiguous. The CDR3 covers 14 residues. The V and J ends lost 2 bases and 4 bases respectively, with 11 bases between them. Germline lookup yields CDR1 MDHEN and CDR2 SYDVKM. The CDR3 sequence is CASSLAGSSTEAFF. The CDR3 DNA sequence: TGTGCCAGCAGTTTAGCGGGATCCAGCACTGAAGCTTTCTTT.

The sample holds many counts of this clonotype. The genes are TRBV29-1 and TRBJ1-1; 12 nucleotides match TRBD1. This CDR3 has 15 residues. Trimming cost V 8 bases and J 0 bases; bases outside gene matches: 7. Germline V gene data show CDR1 as SQVTM and CDR2 as ANQGSEA. In DNA, the CDR3 is TGCAGCTTCAGGGACAGGGGGCGGGTGAACACTGAAGCTTTCTTT. Translating it yields CSFRDRGRVNTEAFF.

This chain uses TRBV28 with TRBJ2-7; weak D call: TRBD1 (8 bases). This CDR3 has 14 amino acids. Deletions cut 7 bases from V and 6 bases from J, with 19 bases between. Germline lookup yields CDR1 MDHEN and CDR2 SYDVKM. DNA of the CDR3: TGTGCCAGCACCAGGACAGGGACTACCTGCGAGCAGTACTTC. Protein sequence: CASTRTGTTCEQYF. The full variable domain, completed using reference TRBV28 and TRBJ2-7, is DVKVTQSSRYLVKRTGEKVFLECVQDMDHENMFWYRQDPGLGLRLIYFSYDVKMKEKGDIPEGYSVSREKKERFSLILESASTNQTSMYLCASTRTGTTCEQYFGPGTRLTVT.

This clonotype came up many times. This chain links TRBV11-2 with TRBJ2-3; 11 bases fit TRBD2. Trimming cost V 3 bases and J 4 bases; bases outside gene matches: 12. This CDR3 is built from 18 residues. Looked up from germline, CDR1 is SGHAT and CDR2 is FQNNGV. The CDR3 nucleotides read TGTGCCAGCAGCTTTCCCGGGACTAGCGGTTTGAGGGCAGATACGCAGTATTTT. This translates into CASSFPGTSGLRADTQYF.

This clonotype was detected many times. The chain recombines TRBV28 with TRBJ2-7, with unresolved D. The CDR3 spans 15 residues. V was pared by 5 bases and J by 1 base, with 15 bases between. Germline CDR1 and CDR2: MDHEN and SYDVKM. The CDR3 DNA follows: TGTGCCAGCAGTCTCGGACCTGGTTTTTCCTACGAGCAGTACTTC. Protein sequence: CASSLGPGFSYEQYF.

CDR3: CASCPGGESLTDTQYF. In nucleotides, the CDR3 is TGTGCCAGCTGCCCGGGGGGCGAGAGTCTAACAGATACGCAGTATTTT. The chain is built from TRBV12-3 or TRBV12-4 and TRBJ2-3; D is possibly TRBD2 (7 bases). V lost 8 bases and J lost 3, with 21 bases in between. The CDR3 has 16 residues.